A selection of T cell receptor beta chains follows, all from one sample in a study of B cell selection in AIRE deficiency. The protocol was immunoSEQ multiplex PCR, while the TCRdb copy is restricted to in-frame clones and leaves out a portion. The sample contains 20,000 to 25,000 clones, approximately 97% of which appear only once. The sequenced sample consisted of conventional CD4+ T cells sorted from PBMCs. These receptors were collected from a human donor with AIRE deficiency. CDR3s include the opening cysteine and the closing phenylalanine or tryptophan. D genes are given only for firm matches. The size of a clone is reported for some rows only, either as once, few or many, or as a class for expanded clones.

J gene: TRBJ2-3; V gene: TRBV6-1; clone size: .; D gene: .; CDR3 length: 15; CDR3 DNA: TGTGCCAGCAGTGAAGGAGTTTATATCACAGATACGCAGTATTTT; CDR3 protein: CASSEGVYITDTQYF
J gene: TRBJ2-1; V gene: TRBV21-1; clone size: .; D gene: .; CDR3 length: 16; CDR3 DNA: TGTGCCAGCAGCTCCGCCCGGGGTTTATCCTACAATGAGCAGTTCTTC; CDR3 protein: CASSSARGLSYNEQFF
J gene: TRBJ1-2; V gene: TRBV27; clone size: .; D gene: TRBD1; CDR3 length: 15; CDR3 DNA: TGTGCCAGCAGTTTAGCCGGGACAGGGGCCTATGGCTACACCTTC; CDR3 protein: CASSLAGTGAYGYTF
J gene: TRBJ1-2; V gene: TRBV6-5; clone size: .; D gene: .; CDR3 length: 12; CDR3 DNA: TGTGCCAGCACCAACGGGGGATATGGCTACACCTTC; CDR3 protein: CASTNGGYGYTF
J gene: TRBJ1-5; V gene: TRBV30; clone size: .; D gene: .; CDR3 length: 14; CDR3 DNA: TGTGCCTGGAGTGTGCCACAGGTCAGTCAGCCCCAGCATTTT; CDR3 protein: CAWSVPQVSQPQHF
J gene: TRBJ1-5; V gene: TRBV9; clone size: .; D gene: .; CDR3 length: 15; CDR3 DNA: TGTGCCAGCAGCCCCGGACAAGAACGCAATCAGCCCCAGCATTTT; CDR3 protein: CASSPGQERNQPQHF
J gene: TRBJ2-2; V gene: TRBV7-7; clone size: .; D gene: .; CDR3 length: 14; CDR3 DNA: TGTGCTACCTTAAGGGGGACGAACACCGGGGAGCTGTTTTTT; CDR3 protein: CATLRGTNTGELFF
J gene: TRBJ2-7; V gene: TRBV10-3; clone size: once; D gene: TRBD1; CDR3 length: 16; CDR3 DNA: TGTGCCATCAGTGAGTCGAGGACAGGGAAGCCTTACGAGCAGTACTTC; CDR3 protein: CAISESRTGKPYEQYF
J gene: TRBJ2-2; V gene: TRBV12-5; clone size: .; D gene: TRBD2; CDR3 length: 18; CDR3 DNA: TGTGCTAGTGGTTTGTCCACTCTAGCGGGGATGAACACCGGGGAGCTGTTTTTT; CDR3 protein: CASGLSTLAGMNTGELFF
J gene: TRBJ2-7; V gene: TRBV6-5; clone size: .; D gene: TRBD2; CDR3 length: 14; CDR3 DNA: TGTGCCAGTTCGACCGGGACTAGGTCGCCCGAGCAGTACTTC; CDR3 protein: CASSTGTRSPEQYF
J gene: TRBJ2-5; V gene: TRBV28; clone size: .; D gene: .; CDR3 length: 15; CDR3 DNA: TGTGCCAGCAGTGTCCCCCCCCAGGGTCGGGAGACCCAGTACTTC; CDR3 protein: CASSVPPQGRETQYF
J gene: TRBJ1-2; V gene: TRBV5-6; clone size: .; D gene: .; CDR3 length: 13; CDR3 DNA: TGTGCCAGCAGCATAACCGGGAGGGTTGGCTACACCTTC; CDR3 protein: CASSITGRVGYTF
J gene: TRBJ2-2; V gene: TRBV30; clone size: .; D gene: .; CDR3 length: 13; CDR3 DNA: TGTGCCAAGGGCGTAGGGGAGACCGGGGAGCTGTTTTTT; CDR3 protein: CAKGVGETGELFF
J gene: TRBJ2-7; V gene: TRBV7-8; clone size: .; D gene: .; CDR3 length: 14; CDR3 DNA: TGTGCCAGCAGCTACGGGGACCTTTCCTACGAGCAGTACTTC; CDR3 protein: CASSYGDLSYEQYF
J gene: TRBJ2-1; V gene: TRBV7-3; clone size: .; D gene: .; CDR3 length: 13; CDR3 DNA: TGTGCCAGCAGCGGCGGGGCTTACAATGAGCAGTTCTTC; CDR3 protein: CASSGGAYNEQFF
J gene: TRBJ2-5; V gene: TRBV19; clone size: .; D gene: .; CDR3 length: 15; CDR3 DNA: TGTGCCAGTAGTATGGGTAGGGTAACGAGGGAGACCCAGTACTTC; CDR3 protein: CASSMGRVTRETQYF
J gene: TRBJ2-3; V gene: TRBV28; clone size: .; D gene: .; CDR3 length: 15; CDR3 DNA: TGTGCCAGCAGTCCCTCCAGGGTAGGCACAGATACGCAGTATTTT; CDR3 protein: CASSPSRVGTDTQYF
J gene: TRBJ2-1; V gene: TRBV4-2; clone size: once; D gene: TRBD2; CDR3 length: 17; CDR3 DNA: TGTGCCAGCAGCCCAAGGACTAGCGGACACTCCTACAATGAGCAGTTCTTC; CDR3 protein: CASSPRTSGHSYNEQFF
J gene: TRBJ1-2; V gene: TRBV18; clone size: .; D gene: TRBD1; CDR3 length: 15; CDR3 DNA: TGTGCCAGCTCACCCTCCGGGACAGGGAACTATGGCTACACCTTC; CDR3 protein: CASSPSGTGNYGYTF
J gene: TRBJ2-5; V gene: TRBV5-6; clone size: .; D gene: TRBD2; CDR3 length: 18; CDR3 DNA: TGTGCCAGCAGCTGGGGACTAGCGGGAGGTGCGGGCCGAGAGACCCAGTACTTC; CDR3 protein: CASSWGLAGGAGRETQYF
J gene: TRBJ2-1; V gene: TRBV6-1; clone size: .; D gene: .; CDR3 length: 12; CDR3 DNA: TGTGCCAGCAGCTGGACAGTCAATGAGCAGTTCTTC; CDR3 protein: CASSWTVNEQFF
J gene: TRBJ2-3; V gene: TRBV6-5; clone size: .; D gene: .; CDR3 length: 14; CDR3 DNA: TGTGCCAGCAGTCCCCCGGGGGTACCAGATACGCAGTATTTT; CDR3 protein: CASSPPGVPDTQYF
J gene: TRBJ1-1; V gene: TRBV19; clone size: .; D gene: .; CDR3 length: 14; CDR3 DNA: TGTGCCAGTAGTATAGATGCGAGGATTCCTGAAGCTTTCTTT; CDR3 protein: CASSIDARIPEAFF
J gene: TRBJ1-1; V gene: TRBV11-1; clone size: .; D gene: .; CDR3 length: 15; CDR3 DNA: TGTGCCAGCAGCCTAGCCGTGAACGTGAACACTGAAGCTTTCTTT; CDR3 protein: CASSLAVNVNTEAFF
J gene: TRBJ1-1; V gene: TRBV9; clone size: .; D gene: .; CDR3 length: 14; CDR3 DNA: TGTGCCAGCAGCGAAAGAGGGGGTGGGACTGAAGCTTTCTTT; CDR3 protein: CASSERGGGTEAFF